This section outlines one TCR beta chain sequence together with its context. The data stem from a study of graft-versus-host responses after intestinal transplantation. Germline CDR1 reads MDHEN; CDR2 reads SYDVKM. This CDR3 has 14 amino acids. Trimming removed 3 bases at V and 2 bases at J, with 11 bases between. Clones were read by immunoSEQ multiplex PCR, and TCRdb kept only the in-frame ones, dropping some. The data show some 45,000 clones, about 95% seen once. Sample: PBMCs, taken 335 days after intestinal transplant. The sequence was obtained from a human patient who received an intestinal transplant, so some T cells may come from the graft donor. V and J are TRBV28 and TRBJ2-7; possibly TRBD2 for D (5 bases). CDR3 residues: CASSLPFSAYEQYF. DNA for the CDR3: TGTGCCAGCAGTTTGCCCTTTAGCGCCTACGAGCAGTACTTC.